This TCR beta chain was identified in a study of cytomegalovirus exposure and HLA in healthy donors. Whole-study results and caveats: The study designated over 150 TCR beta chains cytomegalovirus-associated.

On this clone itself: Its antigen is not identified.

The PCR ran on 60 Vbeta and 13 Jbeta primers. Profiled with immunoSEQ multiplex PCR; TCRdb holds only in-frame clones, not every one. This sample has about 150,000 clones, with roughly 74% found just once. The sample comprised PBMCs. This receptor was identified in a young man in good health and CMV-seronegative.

CDR3 bases: TGTGCCACCGAGACAGGAGGATCGGAAAAACTGTTTTTT. Translating it yields CATETGGSEKLFF. This chain joins TRBV19 and TRBJ1-4; possible D gene TRBD1, 6 bases. Trimming removed 10 bases from V and 8 bases from J, with 17 bases in between. The CDR3 loop spans 13 amino acids. CDR1 and CDR2 (germline): LNHDA, SQIVND (reference sequence). Filled out from reference TRBV19 and TRBJ1-4, the complete variable domain reads DGGITQSPKYLFRKEGQNVTLSCEQNLNHDAMYWYRQDPGQGLRLIYYSQIVNDFQKGDIAEGYSVSREKKESFPLTVTSAQKNPTAFYLCATETGGSEKLFFGSGTQLSVL.